Presented here are 18 T cell receptor beta chains from one specimen sequenced in a study of regulatory T cells in long-lasting Graves disease. CDR3-region Arm-PCR and iRepertoire HTBI primers produced the TCR beta libraries. From the multiplex PCR reads, TCRdb called clonotypes with MiXCR, one entry per CDR3 protein. Of about 430,000 distinct CDR3 sequences detected, roughly a fifth appear once; the ten largest clones hold over 11%. Time point noted: persistent/refractory GD, antithyroid drugs over 5 years with positive TRAb. Making the TCR library involved RNA that had been extracted from PBMCs. Here the sequenced sample was peripheral blood mononuclear cells (PBMCs), taken when the disease was refractory, from a patient treated with antithyroid drugs. Source of these receptors: a female donor with Graves disease.

This clonotype was recorded at least ten times. The genes are TRBV7-9 and TRBJ1-1, with no clear D. This CDR3 spans 15 amino acids. Germline loops: CDR1 SEHNR, CDR2 FQNEAQ (reference sequence). The ends were cut back, 0 bases at V and 0 bases at J, with 8 bases in the middle. The chain's CDR3 is CASSLAADLNTEAFF. DNA for the CDR3: TGTGCCAGCAGCTTAGCGGCGGACCTGAACACTGAAGCTTTCTTT.

This clonotype was recorded many times. The chain combines TRBV7-8 with TRBJ2-5; TRBD1 aligns across 7 bases. Trimming cost V 7 bases and J 2 bases; bases outside gene matches: 4. This CDR3 has 13 amino acids. Germline V lookup: CDR1 SGHVS, CDR2 FQNEAQ. CDR3 loop: CASTWTGQETQYF. The CDR3 DNA reads as TGTGCCAGCACCTGGACAGGTCAAGAGACCCAGTACTTC.

This clonotype was observed many times. As DNA, the CDR3 is TGTGCCAGCAGCTTGGCGGGAATGAACACCGGGGAGCTGTTTTTT. Amino acid sequence: CASSLAGMNTGELFF. V usage is TRBV7-2 and J usage is TRBJ2-2, with D possibly being TRBD2 (6 bases). The CDR3 runs to 15 residues. The germline V gene encodes CDR1 SGHTA and CDR2 FQGNSA. With 3 bases removed from V and 1 base from J, the gap between germline ends came to 9 bases.

At least ten counts were recorded for this clonotype. The chain employs TRBV11-2 and TRBJ1-1, with TRBD1 as a possible D gene (5 bases). V dropped 1 base and J dropped 10 bases, with 7 bases sitting between them. CDR3 size: 11 residues. The germline CDR1 and CDR2 sequences are SGHAT and FQNNGV. The CDR3: CASSLAGGAFF. In nucleotides, the CDR3 is TGTGCCAGCAGCTTAGCTGGGGGAGCTTTCTTT. The full variable domain, its missing parts supplied by reference TRBV11-2 and TRBJ1-1, is EAGVAQSPRYKIIEKRQSVAFWCNPISGHATLYWYQQILGQGPKLLIQFQNNGVVDDSQLPKDRFSAERLKGVDSTLKIQPAKLEDSAVYLCASSLAGGAFFGQGTRLTVV.

This clonotype showed up many times. V is TRBV15 and J is TRBJ2-5, with D tentatively TRBD1 (5 bases). The germline gives CDR1 LNHNV, CDR2 YYDKDF (reference sequence). The CDR3 runs to 14 residues. Trimming cost V 0 bases and J 8 bases, with 13 bases left between them. The CDR3 protein is CATSRDRQGLTQYF. CDR3 nucleotide sequence: TGTGCCACCAGCAGAGATCGCCAGGGCCTAACCCAGTACTTC.

This clonotype has a count of ten or more. The J gene is TRBJ1-1, the V gene TRBV20-1; weak D call: TRBD1 (6 bases). Trimming stripped 0 bases from V and 4 bases from J, with 9 bases between. This CDR3 spans 13 amino acids. Germline V CDR1 and CDR2: DFQATT, SNEGSKA (reference sequence). CDR3 coding DNA: TGCAGTGCTAGAGAACCAGGGGTCACTGAAGCTTTCTTT. Translating it yields CSAREPGVTEAFF.

This clonotype was counted at least ten times. CDR3 in DNA: TGTGCCAGCAGCTACAGACGGGGGAACACTGAAGCTTTCTTT. Translation gives CASSYRRGNTEAFF. The chain uses TRBV3-1 and TRBJ1-1; D is unclear. This CDR3 region has 14 residues. With 5 bases removed from V and 1 base from J, the gap between germline ends came to 11 bases. Germline assignment: CDR1 LGHDT and CDR2 YNNKEL (reference sequence).

Ten or more counts support this clonotype. The chain employs TRBV30 and TRBJ2-4; D is possibly TRBD1 (5 bases). CDR3 length: 16 residues. V lost 2 bases to trimming and J lost 7 bases, with 21 bases between them. Germline values: CDR1 GTSNPN, CDR2 SVGIG (reference sequence). The DNA for the CDR3 is TGTGCCTGGAGTCCATCCCTGACCCGGGCAGGGAACATTCAGTACTTC. This sequence encodes CAWSPSLTRAGNIQYF.

The chain uses TRBV5-1 and TRBJ2-3; D possibly corresponds to TRBD1 (5 bases). CDR3 size: 15 residues. Germline CDR1 and CDR2: SGHRS and YFSETQ. V was pared by 4 bases and J by 0 bases, with 12 bases between. The CDR3 loop reads CASSGQGRSTDTQYF. The CDR3 DNA follows: TGCGCCAGCAGCGGGCAGGGCAGGAGCACAGATACGCAGTATTTT. The full variable domain, rest sourced from reference TRBV5-1 and TRBJ2-3, is KAGVTQTPRYLIKTRGQQVTLSCSPISGHRSVSWYQQTPGQGLQFLFEYFSETQRNKGNFPGRFSGRQFSNSRSEMNVSTLELGDSALYLCASSGQGRSTDTQYFGPGTRLTVL.

This clonotype came up many times. The DNA of the CDR3 is TGTGCCAGCAGCCCAGGACAGGGGAGAAACACCATATATTTT. Translating gives CASSPGQGRNTIYF. The genes are TRBV12-3 or TRBV12-4 and TRBJ1-3, with TRBD1 matching 9 bases. This CDR3 region has 14 residues. With 6 bases clipped from V and 5 bases from J, the junction kept 5 bases outside the gene matches.

This clonotype was recorded at least ten times. This rearrangement joins TRBV6-1 to TRBJ2-7; 7 nucleotides match TRBD1. Germline V CDR1 and CDR2: MNHNS, SASEGT. The CDR3 spans 14 residues. V trimming: 6 bases; J trimming: 3 bases; junction bases outside the gene matches: 8. The DNA for the CDR3 is TGTGCCAGCAGCAGAGACAGGGTCCTCTACGAGCAGTACTTC. This encodes CASSRDRVLYEQYF.

This clonotype was recorded a few times. V gene TRBV4-2 combines with J gene TRBJ2-5; a weak D match, TRBD2 (7 bases). The ends were cut back, 0 bases at V and 6 bases at J, with 20 bases in the middle. This CDR3 has 17 residues. Germline V gene sequence: CDR1 LGHNA, CDR2 YNFKEQ. CDR3 sequence (DNA): TGTGCCAGCAGCCAAGAATGGGGGCGAGGCGGGAGTCAGACCCAGTACTTC. Translating it yields CASSQEWGRGGSQTQYF.

The J gene is TRBJ1-2, the V gene TRBV13; D not certain. V was pared by 1 base and J by 8 bases, with 11 bases between. The germline V gene has CDR1 PRHDT and CDR2 FYEKMQ (reference sequence). The CDR3 runs to 13 residues. CDR3 in DNA: TGTGCCAGCAGCTTAGCTGGATCGGCCGGCTACACCTTC. Translating it yields CASSLAGSAGYTF.

The sample holds a few counts of this clonotype. The chain is built from TRBV27 and TRBJ2-7, with TRBD1 matching 8 bases. The CDR3 loop spans 15 amino acids. CDR1 and CDR2 (germline): MNHEY, SMNVEV (reference sequence). The V and J ends lost 2 bases and 6 bases, in that order; junction bases with no gene match: 9. Written as DNA, the CDR3 is TGTGCCAGCAGTTTAGGGACAGGTCATCACCTCGAGCAGTACTTC. It encodes CASSLGTGHHLEQYF.

The V and J genes are TRBV28 and TRBJ2-1; 8 positions match TRBD1. The V segment lost 9 bases and the J segment 3 bases; nucleotides outside the gene matches: 10. The germline CDR1 and CDR2 sequences are MDHEN and SYDVKM. The length of the CDR3 is 15 residues. The CDR3 sequence is CASRPAGTGYNEQFF. CDR3 nucleotides: TGTGCCAGTAGACCGGCCGGGACAGGCTACAATGAGCAGTTCTTC.

This clonotype has only a few counts. This chain connects TRBV6-1 to TRBJ2-2; 14 bases are shared with TRBD2. Losses at the gene ends were 5 bases for V and 2 bases for J; bases not matched to a gene: 7. Germline CDR1 is MNHNS and CDR2 is SASEGT. The CDR3 extends over 18 amino acids. CDR3 residues: CASSTRTSGRRNTGELFF. The CDR3 DNA reads as TGTGCCAGCAGTACTAGGACTAGCGGGAGGCGTAACACCGGGGAGCTGTTTTTT.

This clonotype was picked up one time. The chain employs TRBV6-1 and TRBJ2-3, with 9 bases lining up with TRBD2. The CDR3 sequence is 17 residues long. With 7 bases clipped from V and 2 bases from J, the junction kept 13 bases outside the gene matches. Germline V gives CDR1 MNHNS, CDR2 SASEGT. CDR3 sequence: CASTQGFGGRATDTQYF. CDR3 in DNA: TGTGCCAGCACGCAGGGGTTTGGCGGGAGGGCCACAGATACGCAGTATTTT.

This clonotype was seen at least ten times. The chain uses TRBV28 and TRBJ2-2, with D possibly matching TRBD1 (5 bases). Germline V CDR1 and CDR2: MDHEN, SYDVKM. The V end lost 6 bases, the J end lost 6 bases, and 11 bases lay between the germline ends. The CDR3 length is 13 residues. The CDR3 protein is CASRTLGAGELFF. In nucleotides, the CDR3 is TGTGCCAGCAGGACCCTAGGGGCCGGGGAGCTGTTTTTT.